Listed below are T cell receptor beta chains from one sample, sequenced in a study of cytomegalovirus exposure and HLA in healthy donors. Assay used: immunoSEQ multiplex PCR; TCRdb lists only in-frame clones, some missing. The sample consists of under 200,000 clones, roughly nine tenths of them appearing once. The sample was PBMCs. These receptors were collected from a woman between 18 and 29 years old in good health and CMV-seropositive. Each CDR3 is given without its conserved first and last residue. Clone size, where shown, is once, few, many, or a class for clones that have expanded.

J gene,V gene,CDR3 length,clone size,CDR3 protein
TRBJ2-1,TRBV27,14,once,ASRPSGLAGGYEQF
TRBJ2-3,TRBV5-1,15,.,ASSPGLLAASTDTQY
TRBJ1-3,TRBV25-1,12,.,ASSDWSSGNTIY
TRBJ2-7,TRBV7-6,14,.,ASSLVAGVSSYEQY
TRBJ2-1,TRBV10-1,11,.,ASLWGPRNEQF
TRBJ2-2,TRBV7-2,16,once,ASSPIAGGFGGTGELF
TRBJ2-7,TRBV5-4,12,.,ASSSAWAHYEQY
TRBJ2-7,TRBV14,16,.,ASSQDILGLARSYEQY
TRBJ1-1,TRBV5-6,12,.,ASSFHEGSIGAF
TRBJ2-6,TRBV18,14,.,ASSPRGGAGANVLT
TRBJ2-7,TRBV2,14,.,ASKVFRGARAYEQY
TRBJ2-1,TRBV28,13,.,ASSLLLAGYNEQF
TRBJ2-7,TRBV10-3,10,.,AITTGRDEQY
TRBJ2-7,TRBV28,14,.,ASSFKPDRESYEQY
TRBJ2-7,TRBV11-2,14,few,ASTVPWREGFNEQY
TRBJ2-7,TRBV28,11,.,ASRGWGSYEQY
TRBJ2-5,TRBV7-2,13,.,ASSLEGDLRETQY
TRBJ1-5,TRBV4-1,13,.,ASSHLRTIGKPQH
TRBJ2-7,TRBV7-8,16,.,ASSLAGEGRGRSYEQY
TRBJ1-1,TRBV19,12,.,ASSPKGAHTEAF
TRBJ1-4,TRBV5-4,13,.,ASSANRGPNEKLF
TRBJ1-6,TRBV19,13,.,ASSDRGAYNSPLH
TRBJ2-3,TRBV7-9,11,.,ASSSGGPDTQY
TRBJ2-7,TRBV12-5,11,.,ASGRDRAYEQY
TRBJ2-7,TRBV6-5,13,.,ASSYSSRQTYEQY
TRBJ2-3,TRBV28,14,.,ASSLLTGSMADTQY
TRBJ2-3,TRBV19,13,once,ASSIGQGSTDTQY
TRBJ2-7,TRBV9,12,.,ASSQGLPRGEQY
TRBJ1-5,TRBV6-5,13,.,ASRPTGAINQPQH
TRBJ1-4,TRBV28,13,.,ASSLGGRGFEKLF
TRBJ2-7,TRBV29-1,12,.,SNTRRQDLYEQY
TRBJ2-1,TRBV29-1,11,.,SVEGGAGNEQF
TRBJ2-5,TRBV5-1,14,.,ASSAGQSQGRETQY
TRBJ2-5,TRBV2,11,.,ARGMRGPGTQY
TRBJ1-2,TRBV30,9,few,AWSVTDGYT
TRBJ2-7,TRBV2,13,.,ASKGAGGNPYEQY
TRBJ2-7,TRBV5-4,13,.,ASSRIAGSTYEQY
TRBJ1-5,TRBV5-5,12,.,ASKDGMGDQPQH
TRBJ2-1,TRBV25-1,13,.,ASDRTTPSYNEQF
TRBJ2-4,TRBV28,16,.,ASSSPIGGGIAKNIQY
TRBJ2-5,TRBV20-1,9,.,SARDKETQY
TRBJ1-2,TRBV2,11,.,ASRQGPNYGYT
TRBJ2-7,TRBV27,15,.,ASSLRYEAGPIYEQY
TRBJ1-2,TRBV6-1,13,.,ASSEPGQGAYGYT
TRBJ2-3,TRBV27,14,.,ASTPVGTSVTDTQY
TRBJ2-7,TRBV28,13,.,ASSQRLGLGGEQY
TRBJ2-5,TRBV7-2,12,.,ASSLSGHQETQY
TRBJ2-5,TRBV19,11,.,ASSMDRGETQY
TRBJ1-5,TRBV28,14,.,ASSFNRGGGNQPQH
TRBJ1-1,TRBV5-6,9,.,ASSLGGQGY
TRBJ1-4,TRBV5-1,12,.,ASSLGAKNEKLF
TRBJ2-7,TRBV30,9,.,AWTSGDEQY
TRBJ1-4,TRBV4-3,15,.,ASSQDLRTATNEKLF
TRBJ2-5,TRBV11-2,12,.,ASSLEASQETQY
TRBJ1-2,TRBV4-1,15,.,ASSQDLTGSANYGYT
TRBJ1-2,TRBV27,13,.,ASWGAGTGKRGYT
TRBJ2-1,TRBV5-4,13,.,ASSSTGSSYNEQF